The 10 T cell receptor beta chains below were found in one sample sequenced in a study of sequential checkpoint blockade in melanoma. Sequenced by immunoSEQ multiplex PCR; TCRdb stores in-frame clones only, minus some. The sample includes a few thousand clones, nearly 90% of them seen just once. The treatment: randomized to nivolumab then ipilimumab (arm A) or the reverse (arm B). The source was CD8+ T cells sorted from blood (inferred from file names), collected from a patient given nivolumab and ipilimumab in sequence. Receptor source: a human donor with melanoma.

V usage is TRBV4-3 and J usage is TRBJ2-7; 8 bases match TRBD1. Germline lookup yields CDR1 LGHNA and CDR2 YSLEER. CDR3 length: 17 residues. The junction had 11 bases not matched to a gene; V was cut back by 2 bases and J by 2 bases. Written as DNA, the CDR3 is TGCGCCAGCAGCCAACAGCAGACAGGGGAAAACGCCTACGAGCAGTACTTC. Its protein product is CASSQQQTGENAYEQYF.

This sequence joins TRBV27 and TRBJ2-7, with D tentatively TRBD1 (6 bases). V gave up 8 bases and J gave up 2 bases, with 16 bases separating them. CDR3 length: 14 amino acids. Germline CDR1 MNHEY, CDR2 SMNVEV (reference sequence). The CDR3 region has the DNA TGTGCCAGCGGCCAACTTGGACAGACCTACGAGCAGTACTTC. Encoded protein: CASGQLGQTYEQYF.

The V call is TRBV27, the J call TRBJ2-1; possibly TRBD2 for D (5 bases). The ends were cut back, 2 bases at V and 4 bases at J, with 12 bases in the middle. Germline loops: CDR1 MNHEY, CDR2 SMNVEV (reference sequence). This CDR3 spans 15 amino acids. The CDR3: CASSLTRPSYNEQFF. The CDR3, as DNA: TGTGCCAGCAGTTTAACTAGGCCTTCATACAATGAGCAGTTCTTC.

The CDR3 loop is CASSLGLAGGPLDEQFF. In DNA, the CDR3 is TGTGCCAGCAGCTTGGGACTAGCGGGAGGGCCGTTAGATGAGCAGTTCTTC. The gene calls are TRBV7-3 and TRBJ2-1; 16 positions agree with TRBD2. Germline V gene data show CDR1 as SGHTA and CDR2 as FQGTGA. The CDR3 totals 17 residues. V was clipped by 3 bases and J by 8 bases; unmatched bases: 7.

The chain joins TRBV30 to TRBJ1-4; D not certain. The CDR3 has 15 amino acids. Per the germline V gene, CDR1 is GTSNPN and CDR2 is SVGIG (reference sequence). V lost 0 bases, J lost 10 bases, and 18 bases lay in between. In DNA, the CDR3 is TGTGCCTGGAGTGTGGATTGGGAGGCCGCGGGAAAACTGTTTTTT. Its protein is CAWSVDWEAAGKLFF.

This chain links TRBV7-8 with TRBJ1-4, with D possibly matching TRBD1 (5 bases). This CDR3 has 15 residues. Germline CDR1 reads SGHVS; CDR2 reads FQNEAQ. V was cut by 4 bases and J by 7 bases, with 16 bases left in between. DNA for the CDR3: TGTGCCAGCAGCTCCCGGACATTAATGAGTGAAAAACTGTTTTTT. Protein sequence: CASSSRTLMSEKLFF. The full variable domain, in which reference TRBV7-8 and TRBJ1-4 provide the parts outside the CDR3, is GAGVSQSPRYKVAKRGQDVALRCDPISGHVSLFWYQQALGQGPEFLTYFQNEAQLDKSGLPSDRFFAERPEGSVSTLKIQRTQQEDSAVYLCASSSRTLMSEKLFFGSGTQLSVL.

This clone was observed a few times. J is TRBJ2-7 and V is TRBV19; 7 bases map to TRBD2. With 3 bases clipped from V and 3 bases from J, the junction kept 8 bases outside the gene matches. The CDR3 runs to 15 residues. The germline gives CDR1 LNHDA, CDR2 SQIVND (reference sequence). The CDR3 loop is CASSISSGDFYEQYF. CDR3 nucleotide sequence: TGTGCCAGTAGTATTTCTAGCGGAGATTTCTACGAGCAGTACTTC.

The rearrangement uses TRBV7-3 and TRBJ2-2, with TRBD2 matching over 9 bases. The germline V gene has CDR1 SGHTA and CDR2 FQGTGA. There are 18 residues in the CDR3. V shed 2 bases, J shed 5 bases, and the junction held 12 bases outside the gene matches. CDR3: CASSLGASGERGTGELFF. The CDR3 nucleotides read TGTGCCAGCAGCTTAGGGGCTAGCGGGGAACGAGGGACCGGGGAGCTGTTTTTT.

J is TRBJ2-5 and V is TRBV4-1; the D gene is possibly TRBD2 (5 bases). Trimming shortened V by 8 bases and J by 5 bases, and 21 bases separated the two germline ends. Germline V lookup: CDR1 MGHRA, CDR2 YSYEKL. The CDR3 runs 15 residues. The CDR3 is CASREQISGRETQYF. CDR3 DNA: TGCGCCAGCCGGGAACAGATCTCAGGCCGGGAGACCCAGTACTTC.

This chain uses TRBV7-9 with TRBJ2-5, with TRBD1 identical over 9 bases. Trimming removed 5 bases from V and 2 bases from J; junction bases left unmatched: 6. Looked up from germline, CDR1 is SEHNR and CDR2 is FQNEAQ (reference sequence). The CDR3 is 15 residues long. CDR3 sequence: CASSTYDRGQETQYF. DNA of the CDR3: TGTGCCAGCAGCACTTACGACAGGGGGCAAGAGACCCAGTACTTC.